This T cell receptor beta chain comes out of a study of post-analysis software for immune sequencing data (dated by TCRdb to the mid-2010s). In terms of the full investigation: Disease courses on record covered relapsing-remitting, secondary progressive and progressive-relapsing multiple sclerosis, though some patients had no subtype annotation. A subset of samples was prepared in parallel using single-end sample barcoding, then pooled and co-amplified after Illumina adapter ligation. The patient repertoires were set against under 13 previously published healthy control repertoires from donors whose ages ranged from roughly 6 to 27 years. What the work shows at the level of the full study, not this receptor alone: When samples were clustered directly using the F measure, samples prepared in the same batch co-clustered strongly, which prompted a batch-effect correction. Normalized Chao1 diversity was significantly lower in multiple sclerosis patients than controls, suggesting substantial peripheral T-cell clonal expansion. The multiple sclerosis patient group was slightly younger than the control group. Patients showed significantly higher frequencies than controls for several TRBV segments, among them TRBV5-6, TRBV5-1 and TRBV20-1.

Relative to germline, V is missing 7 bases and J is missing 0 bases, with 4 bases of the junction outside any gene match. From cysteine to phenylalanine, the CDR3 is 13 amino acids long. Of the read, only the CDR3 DNA is kept; its 39 bases are in frame from base 1. According to the germline V gene, CDR1 reads SQVTM and CDR2 reads ANQGSEA. The library was built by means of PCR. The instrument was an Illumina HiSeq 2500. To reduce PCR and sequencing biases, unique molecular identifiers were incorporated into the TCR beta cDNA libraries. Every 1 to 10 million input T cells yielded 500,000 or so cDNA molecules, meaning each molecule approximated one T cell. Patient libraries were prepared and sequenced with the same protocol used for the earlier healthy control dataset. Samples belonging to the same batch were prepared together, multiplexed and sequenced on a shared HiSeq lane. On the authors' methods: MIGEC handled the raw barcoded reads, throwing out single-read molecular identifier groups before consensus assembly and CDR3 extraction. VDJtools was used for post-analysis of the clonotype tables, and diversity was normalized by down-sampling every dataset to the size of the smallest sample. In repertoire overlap clustering, CDR3 amino acid sequences, but not nucleotide sequences, were matched to correct batch-related cross-sample contamination. Through fastp at Q25 and MiXCR, TCRdb rebuilt clones from the public reads, retaining in-frame beta chains. Here each entry gathers all rows of one CDR3 protein and keeps the most common genes and DNA. These V and J calls derive from TCRdb rather than the authors' analysis. Within this sample are a few hundred thousand distinct CDR3 sequences, with roughly 35% of them counted one time only. The ten biggest clones cover about an eighth of the sample.

To note about this clonotype: Its antigen is currently not known. No base quality information exists; no much larger clone differs at one position.

To demonstrate the VDJtools post-analysis software, the study profiled TCR beta repertoires from the peripheral blood of 13 young patients with multiple sclerosis. The multiple sclerosis patients were children and adolescents between roughly 6 and 17 years of age. The rearrangement combines TRBV29-1 with TRBJ2-3; 7 central nucleotides agree with TRBD2. This TCR came from a girl aged 10 to 17 with multiple sclerosis. Sequenced sample: blood. This receptor carries the CDR3 CSGTTSSTDTQYF. The DNA is TGCAGCGGCACGACTAGCAGCACAGATACGCAGTATTTT.